One and the same sample provided the 26 T cell receptor beta chains below, sequenced in a study of blood T cell repertoires in COVID-19. Sequencing was performed with immunoSEQ multiplex PCR; in TCRdb, only in-frame clones are kept and a portion is missing. The sample has hundreds of thousands of clones; 80% to 90% are singletons. Sequenced input: PBMCs or T cells enriched from blood (not recorded which). The receptors originated from a woman aged 55-75 years who had recovered from COVID-19.

This clone occurred a few times. As DNA, the CDR3 is TGTGCCAGCGGGACAGCTCATATCTATGGCTACACCTTC. Protein sequence: CASGTAHIYGYTF. This sequence joins TRBV28 and TRBJ1-2, with 7 bases identical to TRBD1. After removal of 8 bases from V and 4 bases from J, the junction contained 7 bases not matched to a gene. Germline V gene lookup returns CDR1 MDHEN and CDR2 SYDVKM. The CDR3 is 13 amino acids.

This clone has a single count. The chain joins TRBV21-1 to TRBJ2-1; the table's TRBD1 call for D was not verified on the DNA. TRBV21-1 has pseudogene status. The CDR3 covers 19 residues. The CDR3 sequence is CASSKDRQGAPMSYNEQFF. In DNA form, the CDR3 reads TGTGCCAGCAGCAAAGACCGACAGGGGGCCCCCATGTCTTACAATGAGCAGTTCTTC.

This sequence joins TRBV11-3 and TRBJ2-2; the match to TRBD1 covers 7 bases. This CDR3 region has 16 residues. V lost 7 bases, J lost 2 bases, and 10 bases stayed unmatched. The V gene's germline CDR1 is SGHNT and CDR2 YENEEA. The CDR3 here is CASTLDGTDNTGELFF. The CDR3 DNA sequence: TGTGCCAGCACTCTGGACGGGACAGATAACACCGGGGAGCTGTTTTTT.

The table lists this clone with a few counts. The chain links TRBV13 to TRBJ1-6, with a tentative D call TRBD1 (5 bases). This CDR3 is built from 14 residues. Between the trimmed V and J ends, which lost 3 bases and 7 bases, there was a span of 10 bases. Per the germline V gene, CDR1 is PRHDT and CDR2 is FYEKMQ (reference sequence). The CDR3 region is CASSLGLGNSPLHF. The CDR3 DNA reads TGTGCCAGCAGCTTGGGACTGGGAAATTCACCCCTCCACTTT.

This clone appeared once. The chain uses TRBV30 and TRBJ1-2; 10 bases fit TRBD1. The CDR3 has 15 residues. Trimming took 2 bases from V and 4 from J; bases not matched to a gene: 7. CDR1 is GTSNPN, CDR2 SVGIG, per germline (reference sequence). This chain's CDR3 is CAWSNDRGRSYGYTF. The CDR3 DNA sequence: TGTGCCTGGAGTAACGACAGGGGGCGCAGCTATGGCTACACCTTC. Drawing the rest from reference TRBV30 and TRBJ1-2, the complete variable domain is SQTIHQWPATLVQPVGSPLSLECTVEGTSNPNLYWYRQAAGRGLQLLFYSVGIGQISSEVPQNLSASRPQDRQFILSSKKLLLSDSGFYLCAWSNDRGRSYGYTFGSGTRLTVV.

The chain uses TRBV3-1 (or the pseudogene TRBV3-2) and TRBJ2-2, with D maybe TRBD2 (5 bases). There are 13 residues in the CDR3. The germline CDR1 and CDR2 sequences are LGHDT and YNNKEL (reference sequence). V was clipped by 4 bases and J by 6 bases, with 9 bases between them. The CDR3 nucleotides read TGTGCCAGCAGCCTGAGGGTAGCCGGGGAGCTGTTTTTT. Protein product: CASSLRVAGELFF.

This CDR3 reads CATMLEGLSEQYV. The CDR3 DNA follows: TGTGCCACCATGCTGGAGGGTCTTTCCGAGCAGTACGTC. The V gene is TRBV12-3 or TRBV12-4, the J gene TRBJ2-7, with D maybe TRBD2 (6 bases). The CDR3 has 13 residues. Trimming shortened V by 10 bases and J by 6 bases, and 19 bases separated the two germline ends.

CDR3 amino acids: CASSRREGGAEADTQYF. In nucleotides, the CDR3 is TGTGCCAGTAGCCGAAGGGAGGGGGGGGCAGAGGCAGATACGCAGTATTTT. The V gene is TRBV19, the J gene TRBJ2-3; D might be TRBD2 (7 bases). The CDR3 is 17 amino acids. Germline values: CDR1 LNHDA, CDR2 SQIVND (reference sequence). Trimming shortened V by 6 bases and J by 4 bases, and 23 bases separated the two germline ends. Based on the CDR3 plus reference TRBV19 and TRBJ2-3, the full variable domain is DGGITQSPKYLFRKEGQNVTLSCEQNLNHDAMYWYRQDPGQGLRLIYYSQIVNDFQKGDIAEGYSVSREKKESFPLTVTSAQKNPTAFYLCASSRREGGAEADTQYFGPGTRLTVL.

This chain joins TRBV4-1 and TRBJ1-4; 11 bases are a match to TRBD1. The CDR3 covers 18 residues. Per the germline V gene, CDR1 is MGHRA and CDR2 is YSYEKL. Trimming cost V 0 bases and J 8 bases; bases outside gene matches: 11. The chain's CDR3 is CASSQDGTGGRVYEKLFF. The CDR3 nucleotides read TGCGCCAGCAGCCAAGATGGGACAGGGGGGAGGGTATACGAAAAACTGTTTTTT.

The J gene is TRBJ2-1, the V gene TRBV19; TRBD1 aligns across 8 bases. The CDR3 is made up of 16 amino acids. Germline V gene lookup returns CDR1 LNHDA and CDR2 SQIVND (reference sequence). V trimming: 6 bases; J trimming: 4 bases; junction bases outside the gene matches: 11. CDR3 sequence (DNA): TGTGCCAGTAGGACCGACAGGGGAGGTCATTACAATGAGCAGTTCTTC. Amino acid sequence: CASRTDRGGHYNEQFF.

In its sample, this clone was seen once. This rearrangement joins TRBV5-8 to TRBJ1-1; D perhaps matches TRBD1 (5 bases). Per the germline V gene, CDR1 is SGHTS and CDR2 is YDEGEE. The CDR3 extends over 16 amino acids. V was clipped by 2 bases and J by 0 bases, with 14 bases between them. CDR3 sequence: CASSFRGIAMNTEAFF. The CDR3 nucleotides read TGTGCCAGCAGCTTCCGGGGGATCGCCATGAACACTGAAGCTTTCTTT.

The CDR3 DNA is TGTGCCAGCAGTGAATACCCAGGGGGTGGCTACACCTTC. This translates into CASSEYPGGGYTF. The chain has TRBV2 and TRBJ1-2; 7 bases fit TRBD1. CDR3 length: 13 amino acids. After removal of 2 bases from V and 7 bases from J, the junction contained 4 bases not matched to a gene. Per the germline V gene, CDR1 is SNHLY and CDR2 is FYNNEI.

The V gene is TRBV2, the J gene TRBJ2-5; D ambiguous. The CDR3 runs 12 residues. Looked up from germline, CDR1 is SNHLY and CDR2 is FYNNEI. Trimming stripped 1 base from V and 2 bases from J, with 2 bases between. CDR3 sequence reads: CASSEVQETQYF. The DNA of the CDR3 is TGTGCCAGCAGTGAAGTACAAGAGACCCAGTACTTC.

The CDR3 sequence: CASGLGSAGFGQETQYF. The CDR3 nucleotides read TGTGCTAGTGGTTTGGGTTCGGCGGGCTTTGGGCAAGAGACCCAGTACTTC. The chain uses TRBV12-5 and TRBJ2-5, with D perhaps matching TRBD2 (5 bases). Germline CDR1 and CDR2: LGHNT and FRNRAP. The germline V and J ends were trimmed by 1 base and 2 bases, with 17 bases remaining between them. The CDR3 runs to 17 residues.

The chain couples TRBV3-1 (or the pseudogene TRBV3-2) to TRBJ1-1; a possible D gene is TRBD1 (5 bases). CDR3 length: 14 residues. Germline CDR1 reads LGHDT; CDR2 reads YNNKEL (reference sequence). The V gene lost 3 bases and the J gene lost 4 bases, with 12 bases spanning the gap. The CDR3 DNA reads TGTGCCAGCAGCCAGTTCGGGGGGGTCACTGAAGCTTTCTTT. Translating gives CASSQFGGVTEAFF.

This rearrangement joins TRBV27 to TRBJ1-2; the D is unclear. The V gene's germline CDR1 is MNHEY and CDR2 SMNVEV (reference sequence). V was clipped by 0 bases and J by 2 bases, with 7 bases between them. The length of the CDR3 is 14 residues. The chain's CDR3 is CASSLSPLNYGYTF. CDR3 coding DNA: TGTGCCAGCAGTTTATCCCCGCTAAACTATGGCTACACCTTC.

This chain connects TRBV7-9 to TRBJ2-3; 10 nucleotides line up with TRBD1. This CDR3 spans 14 amino acids. Looked up from germline, CDR1 is SEHNR and CDR2 is FQNEAQ (reference sequence). Germline trimming cut 6 bases from V and 6 bases from J; bases unmatched to any gene: 6. CDR3 in amino acids: CASRLDRGTDTQYF. The CDR3 DNA reads TGTGCCAGCAGACTGGACAGGGGGACGGATACGCAGTATTTT.

The gene calls are TRBV4-1 and TRBJ2-5; the D gene is possibly TRBD2 (6 bases). The CDR3 spans 14 residues. Trimming took 3 bases from V and 5 from J, leaving 13 bases between them. Germline CDR1 is MGHRA and CDR2 is YSYEKL. DNA for the CDR3: TGCGCCAGCAGCCAGCCCAACCGGGGGGAGACCCAGTACTTC. It translates to CASSQPNRGETQYF.

The chain uses TRBV2 and TRBJ1-5; 7 nucleotides align to TRBD1. The trim removed 5 bases at V and 6 bases at J, leaving 1 base unmatched. Per the germline V gene, CDR1 is SNHLY and CDR2 is FYNNEI. The CDR3 runs 12 residues. For the CDR3, the DNA is TGTGCCAGCAGTCAGGGGGTTCAGCCCCAGCATTTT. Protein product: CASSQGVQPQHF.

The genes are TRBV29-1 and TRBJ1-2; D gene ambiguous. Trimming took off 0 bases at V and 5 bases at J, with 10 bases between the two ends. Germline V gene sequence: CDR1 SQVTM, CDR2 ANQGSEA. This CDR3 is 13 amino acids long. CDR3 sequence reads: CSVEDTSGYGYTF. The DNA for the CDR3 is TGCAGCGTTGAAGATACAAGCGGATATGGCTACACCTTC.

The chain combines TRBV14 with TRBJ1-2; 8 bases align to TRBD1. The CDR3 sequence is 14 residues long. Germline CDR1 and CDR2: SGHDN and FVKESK. Unmatched junction bases numbered 6, after V lost 5 bases and J lost 4 bases. In nucleotides, the CDR3 is TGTGCCAGCAGCGCTAACAGGGGGGGCTATGGCTACACCTTC. Its translation: CASSANRGGYGYTF.

A few counts support this clone. The J gene is TRBJ2-1, the V gene TRBV25-1; a weak D match, TRBD1 (5 bases). This CDR3 is 13 amino acids long. V was pared by 7 bases and J by 0 bases, with 7 bases between. Germline V gene lookup returns CDR1 MGHDK and CDR2 SYGVNS. This CDR3 is CASKGFSYNEQFF. The CDR3 DNA is TGTGCCAGCAAGGGGTTCTCCTACAATGAGCAGTTCTTC.

V usage is TRBV27 and J usage is TRBJ1-1; D gene ambiguous. From germline, CDR1 is MNHEY and CDR2 SMNVEV (reference sequence). The CDR3 spans 13 residues. The germline V and J ends were trimmed by 3 bases and 0 bases, with 5 bases remaining between them. CDR3 residues: CASSFTLNTEAFF. CDR3 bases: TGTGCCAGCAGTTTTACATTGAACACTGAAGCTTTCTTT.

The chain carries TRBV5-5 and TRBJ1-2; no reliable D call. The CDR3 consists of 16 residues. V was shortened by 0 bases and J by 4 bases, with 16 bases between the two germline ends. CDR1 and CDR2 (germline): SGHKS, YYEKEE (reference sequence). CDR3 bases: TGTGCCAGCAGCTTGGTCGCGGCCCCAGAACCCTATGGCTACACCTTC. This translates into CASSLVAAPEPYGYTF.

The chain has TRBV29-1 and TRBJ2-3, with 11 nucleotides matching TRBD2. The germline CDR1 and CDR2 sequences are SQVTM and ANQGSEA. This CDR3 is 14 amino acids long. With V trimmed by 5 bases and J by 4 bases, 5 bases remained unmatched. In nucleotides, the CDR3 is TGCAGCGTTATAGCGGGGGGGCCCCCAGATACGCAGTATTTT. This sequence encodes CSVIAGGPPDTQYF.

The chain's CDR3 is CASSPRGTGGVNEQFF. The CDR3 region has the DNA TGTGCCAGCAGTCCCCGGGGGACAGGGGGCGTCAATGAGCAGTTCTTC. The chain is built from TRBV27 and TRBJ2-1; TRBD1 matches at 12 bases. CDR1 is MNHEY and CDR2 is SMNVEV in the germline V gene (reference sequence). This CDR3 region has 16 residues. With 5 bases clipped from V and 6 bases from J, the junction kept 8 bases outside the gene matches.